This T cell receptor (beta chain) emerged from a study of early T cells in non-severe SARS-CoV-2 infection. Turning to the study itself: The chains were unpaired, and the sequenced material was bulk RNA from unsorted whole blood. Study observations and caveats: Private and CD4 specificities were missed by VDJdb matching, which favored anti-spike CD8 responses.

There are 15 residues in the CDR3. V trimming: 5 bases; J trimming: 3 bases; junction bases outside the gene matches: 10. The germline CDR1 and CDR2 sequences are SGHAT and FQDESV (reference sequence). On this clonotype: Its antigen is not known.

Unique molecular identifiers were affixed to single, distinct cDNA molecules. In TCRdb, the 5' RACE reads were re-called with MiXCR into one record per CDR3 protein. There are 50,000 to 60,000 distinct CDR3 sequences in the sample; around 7% occur only once, and roughly 5% lies in the top ten. The sequencing here drew on whole blood, taken at baseline. This clonotype originated in an adult who was a healthcare worker with PCR-confirmed SARS-CoV-2 infection or an uninfected control (not recorded which). The V and J genes are TRBV11-1 and TRBJ2-7; 7 positions agree with TRBD1. The CDR3 here is CASSRVVTGDYEQYF. The DNA of the CDR3 is TGTGCCAGCAGCCGGGTAGTCACAGGGGACTACGAGCAGTACTTC.